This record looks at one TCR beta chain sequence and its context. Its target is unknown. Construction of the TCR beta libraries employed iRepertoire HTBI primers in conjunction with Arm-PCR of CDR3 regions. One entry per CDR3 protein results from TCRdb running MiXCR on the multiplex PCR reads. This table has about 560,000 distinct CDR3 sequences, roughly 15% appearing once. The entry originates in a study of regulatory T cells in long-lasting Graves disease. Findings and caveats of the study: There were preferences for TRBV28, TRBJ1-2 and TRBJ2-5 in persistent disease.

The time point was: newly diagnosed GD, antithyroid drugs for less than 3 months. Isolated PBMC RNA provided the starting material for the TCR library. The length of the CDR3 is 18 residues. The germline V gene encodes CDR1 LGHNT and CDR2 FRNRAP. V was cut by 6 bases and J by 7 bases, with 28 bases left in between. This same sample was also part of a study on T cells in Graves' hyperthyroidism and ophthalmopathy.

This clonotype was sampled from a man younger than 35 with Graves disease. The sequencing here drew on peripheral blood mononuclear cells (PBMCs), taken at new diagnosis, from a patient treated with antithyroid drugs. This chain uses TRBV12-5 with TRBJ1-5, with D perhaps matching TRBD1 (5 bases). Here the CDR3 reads CASGRPPNPGPGEQPQHF. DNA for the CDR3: TGTGCTAGTGGACGCCCCCCTAATCCGGGACCGGGGGAGCAGCCCCAGCATTTT. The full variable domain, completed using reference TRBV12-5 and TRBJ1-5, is DARVTQTPRHKVTEMGQEVTMRCQPILGHNTVFWYRQTMMQGLELLAYFRNRAPLDDSGMPKDRFSAEMPDATLATLKIQPSEPRDSAVYFCASGRPPNPGPGEQPQHFGDGTRLSIL.